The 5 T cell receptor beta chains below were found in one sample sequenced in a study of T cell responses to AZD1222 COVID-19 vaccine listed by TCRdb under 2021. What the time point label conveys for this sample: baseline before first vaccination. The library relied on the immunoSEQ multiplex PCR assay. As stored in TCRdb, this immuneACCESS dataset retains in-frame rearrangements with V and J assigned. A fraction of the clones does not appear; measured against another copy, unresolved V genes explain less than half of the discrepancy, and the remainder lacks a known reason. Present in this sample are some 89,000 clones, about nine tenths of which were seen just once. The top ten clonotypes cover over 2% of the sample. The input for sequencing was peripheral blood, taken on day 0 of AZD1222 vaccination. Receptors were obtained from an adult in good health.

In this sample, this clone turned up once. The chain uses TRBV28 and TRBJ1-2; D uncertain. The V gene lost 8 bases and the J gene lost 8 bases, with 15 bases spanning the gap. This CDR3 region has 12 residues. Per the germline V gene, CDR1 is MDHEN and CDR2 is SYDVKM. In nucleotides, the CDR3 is TGTGCCAGCCGGAAGGAAATGAGCGGCTACACCTTC. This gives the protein CASRKEMSGYTF.

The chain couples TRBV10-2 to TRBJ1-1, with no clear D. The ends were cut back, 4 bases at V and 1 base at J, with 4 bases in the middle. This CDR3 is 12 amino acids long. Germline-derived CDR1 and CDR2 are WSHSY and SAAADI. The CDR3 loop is CASSGGNTEAFF. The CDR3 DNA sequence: TGCGCCAGCAGTGGGGGGAACACTGAAGCTTTCTTT.

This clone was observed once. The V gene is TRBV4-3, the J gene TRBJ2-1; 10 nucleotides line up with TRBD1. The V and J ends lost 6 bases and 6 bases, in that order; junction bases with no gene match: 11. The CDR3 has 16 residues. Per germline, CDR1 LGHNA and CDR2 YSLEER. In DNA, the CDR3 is TGCGCCAGCAGTCTACAAGGACAGGGGGTGGGCAATGAGCAGTTCTTC. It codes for CASSLQGQGVGNEQFF.

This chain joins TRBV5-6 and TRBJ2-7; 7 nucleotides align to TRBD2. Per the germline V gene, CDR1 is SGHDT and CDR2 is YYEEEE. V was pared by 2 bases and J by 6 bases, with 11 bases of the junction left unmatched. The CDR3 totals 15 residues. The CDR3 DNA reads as TGTGCCAGCAGCTTCACGGGGGGACCCCAGGGCGAGCAGTACTTC. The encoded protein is CASSFTGGPQGEQYF. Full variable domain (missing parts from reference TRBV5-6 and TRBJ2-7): DAGVTQSPTHLIKTRGQQVTLRCSPKSGHDTVSWYQQALGQGPQFIFQYYEEEERQRGNFPDRFSGHQFPNYSSELNVNALLLGDSALYLCASSFTGGPQGEQYFGPGTRLTVT.

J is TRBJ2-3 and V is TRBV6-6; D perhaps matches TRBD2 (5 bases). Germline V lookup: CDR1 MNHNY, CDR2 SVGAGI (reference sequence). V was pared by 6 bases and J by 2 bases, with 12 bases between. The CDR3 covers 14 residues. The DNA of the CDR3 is TGTGCCAGCAGCCACGGACTCCTCACAGATACGCAGTATTTT. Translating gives CASSHGLLTDTQYF.